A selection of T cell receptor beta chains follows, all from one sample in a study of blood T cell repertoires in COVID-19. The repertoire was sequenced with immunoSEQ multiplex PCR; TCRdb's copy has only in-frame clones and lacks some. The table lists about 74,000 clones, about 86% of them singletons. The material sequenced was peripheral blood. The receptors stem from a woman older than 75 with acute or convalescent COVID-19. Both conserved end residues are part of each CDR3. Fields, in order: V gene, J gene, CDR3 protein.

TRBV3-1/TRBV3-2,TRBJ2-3,CASSLPPTDTQYF
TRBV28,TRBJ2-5,CASTKGGKGETQYF
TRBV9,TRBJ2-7,CASSATGGYEQYF
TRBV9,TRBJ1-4,CASSLREGLNEKLFF
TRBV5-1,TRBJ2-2,CASMRLASITGELFF
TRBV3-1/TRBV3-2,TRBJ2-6,CASSQGGGASGANVLTF
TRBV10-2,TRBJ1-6,CASSGVNLGQGYSPLHF
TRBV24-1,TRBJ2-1,CATSDSSNRNEQFF
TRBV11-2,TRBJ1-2,CASRPQTVNYGYTF
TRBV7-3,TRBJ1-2,CASSPKAGQMNYGYTF
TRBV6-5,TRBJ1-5,CASSVGNQPQHF
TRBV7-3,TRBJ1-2,CASSPRGGAEANYGYTF
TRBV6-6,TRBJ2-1,CASRTVNEQFF
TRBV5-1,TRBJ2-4,CASSPTGLGGGNIQYF
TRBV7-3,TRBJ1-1,CASSSAQGQTEAFF
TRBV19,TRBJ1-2,CASIRTGGLADGYTF
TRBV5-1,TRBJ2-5,CASSLDSGAKETQYF
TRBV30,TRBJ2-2,CAWSVRAGGPAGELFF
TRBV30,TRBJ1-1,CAWSRQGFTTEAFF
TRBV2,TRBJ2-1,CASSSTSYNEQFF
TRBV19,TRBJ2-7,CASSIRTTSYEQYF
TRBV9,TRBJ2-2,CASSTWTGEIPGELFF
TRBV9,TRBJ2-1,CASSAQSTGTEQFF
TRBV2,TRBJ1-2,CASSGAGRGRENYGYTF
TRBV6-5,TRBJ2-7,CASSTGVISYEQYF
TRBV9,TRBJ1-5,CASSRQANQPQHF
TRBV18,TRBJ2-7,CASSRATTAGGWEQYF
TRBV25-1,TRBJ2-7,CASSLGQGAYEQYF
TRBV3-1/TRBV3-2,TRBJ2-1,CASSQDYTIYNEQFF
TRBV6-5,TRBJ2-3,CASSYSFPYTDTQYF
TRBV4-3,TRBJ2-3,CASSQDGGDRGTDTQYF
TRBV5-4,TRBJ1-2,CASSLGQGGYYGYTF
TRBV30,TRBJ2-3,CARRQGVVTDTQYF
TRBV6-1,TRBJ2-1,CASSELGTGAEQFF
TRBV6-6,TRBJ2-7,CASSRRDREYEQYF
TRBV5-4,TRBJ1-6,CASSLGGQINSPLHF
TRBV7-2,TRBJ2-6,CASSFGRERSGANVLTF
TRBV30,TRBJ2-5,CAWTQIAGETQYF
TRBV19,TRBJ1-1,CASSIDRGTEAFF
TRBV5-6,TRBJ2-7,CASSRIQGAGYEQYF
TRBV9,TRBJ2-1,CASSVGADGAYNEQFF
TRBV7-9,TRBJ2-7,CASSLAGQGKYEQYF
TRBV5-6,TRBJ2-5,CASSGTSAGGPQETQYF
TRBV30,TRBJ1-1,CAWSASWSTEAFF
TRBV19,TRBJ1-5,CASKGQAYNQPQHF
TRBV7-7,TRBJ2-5,CASSSLAGLQETQYF
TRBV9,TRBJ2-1,CASTEGDLRNEQFF
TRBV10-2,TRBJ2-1,CASSGWGQGYNEQFF
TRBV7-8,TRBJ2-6,CASSWGVSRSGANVLTF
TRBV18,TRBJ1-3,CASSPGTQLSGNTIYF
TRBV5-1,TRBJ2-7,CASSPGGSSYEQYF
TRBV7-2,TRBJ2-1,CASSLRSSGNRGEQFF
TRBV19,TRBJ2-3,CASSIDRGFADTQYF
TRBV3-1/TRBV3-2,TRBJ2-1,CASSHRDRGEQFF
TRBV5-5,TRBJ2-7,CASSLGPGDRAYEQYF
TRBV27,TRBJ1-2,CASSLKGTTNYGYTF
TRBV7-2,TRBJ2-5,CASSPLDRGWKETQYF
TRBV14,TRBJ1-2,CASSHATGNRYGYTF
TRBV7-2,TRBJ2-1,CASSLARGGLNEQFF
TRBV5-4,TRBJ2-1,CASSLEGLAANEQFF